This is a list of T cell receptor beta chains from one sample in a study of blood T cell repertoires in COVID-19. The data were produced by immunoSEQ multiplex PCR, yet TCRdb's version contains in-frame clones alone and is incomplete. The table lists more than 75,000 clones, under 90% of them singletons. Sequenced input: peripheral blood. These receptors were taken from a human donor in a cohort sampled during active COVID-19. CDR3s leave out the opening cysteine and the closing phenylalanine or tryptophan.

CDR3: ASSLRGADSYGYT; J: TRBJ1-2; V: TRBV5-1
CDR3: ASSEALQGQPQH; J: TRBJ1-5; V: TRBV2
CDR3: ASSQLRGSYEQY; J: TRBJ2-7; V: TRBV4-1
CDR3: AISAPTSGGNTDTQY; J: TRBJ2-3; V: TRBV10-3
CDR3: ASSLEGAQPQH; J: TRBJ1-5; V: TRBV5-1
CDR3: ASSLVQSGAYEQY; J: TRBJ2-7; V: TRBV7-2
CDR3: ASSPQGPHTEAF; J: TRBJ1-1; V: TRBV2
CDR3: ASSPQIVQETQY; J: TRBJ2-5; V: TRBV18
CDR3: ASSVDRGRDTQY; J: TRBJ2-3; V: TRBV9
CDR3: ASSLGRVTTEAF; J: TRBJ1-1; V: TRBV13
CDR3: ASSGVTSYEQY; J: TRBJ2-7; V: TRBV6-6
CDR3: ASSIEFGPGVDNEQF; J: TRBJ2-1; V: TRBV19
CDR3: ASSLAQGRETQY; J: TRBJ2-5; V: TRBV5-1
CDR3: ASSLIEGGNYEQY; J: TRBJ2-7; V: TRBV5-1
CDR3: ASSQDTSMPTDTQY; J: TRBJ2-3; V: TRBV4-1
CDR3: ASSLIGTSGSPYEQY; J: TRBJ2-7; V: TRBV11-2
CDR3: ASSQGPTTIKTQY; J: TRBJ2-5; V: TRBV4-1
CDR3: ASSMGGDEQY; J: TRBJ2-7; V: TRBV5-1
CDR3: ASSRRDRNYGYT; J: TRBJ1-2; V: TRBV6-5